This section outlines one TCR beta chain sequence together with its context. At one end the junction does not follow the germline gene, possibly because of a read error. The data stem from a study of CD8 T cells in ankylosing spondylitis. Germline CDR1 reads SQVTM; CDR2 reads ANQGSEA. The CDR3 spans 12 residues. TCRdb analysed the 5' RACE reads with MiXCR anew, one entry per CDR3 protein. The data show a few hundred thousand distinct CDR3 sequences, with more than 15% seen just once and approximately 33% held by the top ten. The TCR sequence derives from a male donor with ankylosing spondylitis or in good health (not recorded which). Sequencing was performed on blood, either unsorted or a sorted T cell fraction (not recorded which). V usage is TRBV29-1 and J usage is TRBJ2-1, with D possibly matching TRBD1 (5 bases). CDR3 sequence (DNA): TGCAGCGTCGAAGGGGTCTACAATGAGCAGTTCTTC. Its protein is CSVEGVYNEQFF.